This T cell receptor beta chain derives from a study of T cell responses to AZD1222 COVID-19 vaccine. Study outcomes and limitations: None of the repertoires were sampled until the peak T cell response had passed. Mostly white British, mostly female donors; authors suggested clonal diversity may be underestimated. Spike-specific TCR repertoires showed rising breadth and depth after two AZD1222 doses.

Comments on this clone: Its antigen is undetermined.

Data came from immunoSEQ multiplex PCR; TCRdb stores just in-frame clones and leaves some out. The sample has about 150,000 clones, approximately 91% seen once; the top ten hold around 1.8%. Second-dose intervals of approximately 4 or approximately 12 weeks were pooled. This sample comprised peripheral blood, obtained 28 days after the second AZD1222 dose. This TCR was recovered from an adult who received the AZD1222 COVID-19 vaccine.

As DNA, the CDR3 is TGTGCCAGCAGCCCTGGGGGCTGGAGCACTGAAGCTTTCTTT. Encoded protein: CASSPGGWSTEAFF. This chain uses TRBV27 with TRBJ1-1; TRBD1 might be the D (6 bases). The CDR3 has 14 residues. V gave up 6 bases and J gave up 4 bases, with 15 bases separating them. Germline CDR1 and CDR2: MNHEY and SMNVEV (reference sequence).